This T cell receptor (beta chain) stems from a study of cytomegalovirus exposure and HLA in healthy donors (dated by TCRdb to about 2017). With respect to the entire study: An earlier analysis of several hundred of the donors reported 250 to 300 Gb of sequence data and roughly 100 million unique TCR beta sequences from some 180 million T cells. The study profiled the T cell repertoires of 666 subjects by immunosequencing and related them to cytomegalovirus serostatus. Donor age, sex, ethnicity and CMV serostatus were compiled together with the repertoire data. The study combined high-throughput TCR immunosequencing, statistical association of individual TCRs with disease status, and machine learning to predict cytomegalovirus infection status. Typing coverage differed by locus: A, B, C, DRB1 and DQB1 were typed in about 620-640 donors, DQA1 in 500 to 550, DPA1 in some 600, and DPB1 in 400 to 490. Class I and class II HLA loci were covered by the typing at four-digit resolution. The study aimed to test whether cataloging public T cell receptors could reveal signatures of past pathogen exposure. Among under 450 genotyped donors of the cohort, an average of 235,054 unique TCR beta nucleotide sequences were sequenced per donor, roughly a sixth of them non-productive. All discovery cohort repertoires had been generated on a single sequencing platform. About 5 DR-DQ haplotypes were handled as single units for association and clustering, since linkage in the cohort was strong. The later analysis used no new phenotypic data to find candidate immune exposures, relying instead on TCR beta sequences and their occurrence across donors. A later analysis re-examined previously published TCR beta repertoires from several hundred donors and added high-resolution HLA genotyping to investigate patterns of TCR occurrence. A later genetic analysis used genome-wide SNP genotypes for about three fifths of the 666 donors, treating that subset as a discovery cohort. Along with the 666-subject first cohort, a separate validation cohort of over a hundred different subjects was used. To decide whether each TCR beta V gene segment behaved as functional or pseudogenic, an earlier analysis of some 600 of the donors relied on high-throughput TCR beta sequencing. Of the roughly 400 genotyped donors, more than 75% were placed in the genetic ancestry cluster associated with self-reported Caucasian donors. About 320 gigabases of sequencing data and some 85 million unique TCR sequences were included in an early release covering several hundred HLA-typed donors. Findings and caveats that apply to the study as a whole: In the study, around 150 TCR beta chains were listed as associated with cytomegalovirus. Across donors, most TCR sequences were observed very rarely, whereas some public TCRs were present in many individuals. HLA typing was unavailable for some donors at each locus, so association tests used only the typed subset. The presence/absence analyses assumed that sequencing depth was roughly uniform across donors, and that assumption may not be true. In a later analysis, most CMV-associated TCR beta chains were found to appear HLA-restricted, with HLA associations seemingly driven largely by CMV exposure. Cytomegalovirus status was reported to be diagnosed by the classifier with high specificity and sensitivity in both the original and validation cohorts. In a later analysis, several top co-occurrence clusters were reported to appear linked to parvovirus B19, influenza, CMV and Epstein-Barr virus. The authors suggested that the approach could potentially be generalized to other disease states and immunological phenotypes. When HLA alleles, especially DR and DQ, strongly co-occurred, TCR associations were difficult to assign to individual alleles. Compared with equally common non-associated chains, HLA-associated TCR beta chains in a later analysis were more clonally expanded and had lower generation probabilities. Some IMGT-functional V segments, including TRBV6-2 and TRBV6-3, could not be told apart with the 87-base-pair reads, so those segments were excluded. V-gene and J-gene trimming of TCR beta chains was associated with a missense DCLRE1C variant in a later genetic analysis, and the association was replicated in an independent cohort. Specific HLA alleles were associated with over 15,000 TCR beta sequences at a false discovery rate of 0.05 in a later analysis. Roughly 15 rarely observed V segments, including chromosome 9 orphons, were excluded from the earlier analysis of several hundred of the donors because counts were too low. The cohort was sequenced for TCR beta chains only, and without alpha or paired-chain data the features that could be detected were limited. A further reported finding was that TCR beta sequences accurately predicted the HLA-A and HLA-B alleles for most subjects in the first cohort. According to a later analysis, TCR association rates differed among HLA loci, with DRB1 alleles showing the most associated TCRs and HLA-C alleles showing the fewest. A later genetic analysis reported fewer N-insertions in productive TCRs among donors in an Asian-associated ancestry cluster than the roughly 700-donor mean. Three of the identified cytomegalovirus-associated TCR beta chains were confirmed in vitro to be specific for cytomegalovirus antigens. CMV serostatus was the only immune exposure information available for the cohort. The sequencing pipeline was judged likely to have produced a cluster of highly shared sequence variants as a technical artifact. In an earlier analysis of several hundred of the donors, most TCR beta V segments were observed in productive rearrangements about 90% or about 30% of the time, broadly matching IMGT annotations. Correlated functional status among segregating V segments might reflect linkage disequilibrium, but an unknown experimental factor could not be ruled out.

Library preparation used the immunoSEQ multiplex PCR assay. A mixture of 60 forward primers for TCR Vbeta segments and 13 reverse primers for TCR Jbeta segments was used in the multiplex PCR. A multiplex PCR assay on genomic DNA amplified the CDR3 region of rearranged TCR beta genes. The amplified TCR beta libraries were sequenced on the Illumina HiSeq System as 87-base-pair reads. As for how the authors treated the data: Across the 670 or so repertoires, a later analysis counted 80 million or so unique TCR beta chains, around 11 million of which were shared by at least two donors. Raw reads were error-corrected and collapsed into unique sequences by a nearest-neighbor algorithm in which closely related sequences were merged to remove PCR and sequencing errors. V, D and J gene segments were assigned by aligning CDR3 sequences to IMGT reference sequences. Each retained sequence needed at least a six-nucleotide match to both a V gene segment and a J gene segment. A rearrangement counted as productive if the CDR3 had no stop codons and remained in frame with V and J, and every other rearrangement counted as non-productive. Following IMGT convention, CDR3 was defined as the stretch from the second conserved V-encoded cysteine up to the conserved J-encoded phenylalanine. The earlier analysis of roughly 590 of the donors excluded sequences that lacked an unambiguous match to a single V gene segment. In an earlier analysis of 587 of the donors, a V segment was called functional when productive rearrangements were above 56.7%, and segregating when the standard deviation between donors exceeded 5%. A statistical classification framework was developed to diagnose cytomegalovirus status using the catalog of TCR beta chain sequences. V and J gene assignment, in a later analysis, came from comparing TCR nucleotide sequences with IMGT/GENE-DB human TR gene sequences. The TCRdist pipeline was used in a later analysis to assign CDR3 sequences and most-parsimonious VDJ recombination scenarios. In a later analysis, each TCR beta chain was defined by its CDR3 amino acid sequence together with its V-gene family, and reads lacking a unique V-gene family were excluded. In a later analysis, fewer than 650 highly shared, low-generation-probability nucleotide sequences were removed to address suspected cross-contamination and a sequencing artifact. In a later analysis, a clonal expansion index for each public chain was calculated from normalized within-repertoire ranks of inferred template counts. A later analysis computed generation probabilities with a VDJ recombination model fitted to out-of-frame rearrangements, and checked the results against IGoR. A later analysis scored TCR-TCR, TCR-HLA and TCR-CMV co-occurrence with hypergeometric tests, applying a repertoire-size bias correction to TCR pairs. A later analysis estimated false discovery rates by permuting HLA or CMV assignments 20 times. In a later analysis, co-occurring TCRs were grouped using DBSCAN, and TCRdist sequence similarity was added for clustering within HLA-allele-positive subsets. Co-occurrence clustering excluded repertoires with fewer than 30,000 or more than 120,000 public chains, plus five with anomalous nucleotide sharing. TCRdb provides this immuneACCESS table in a form limited to in-frame rearrangements. Some clones are lacking; in checked studies, under half of them reflect an unresolved V gene, and why the rest are absent is not known. V, J and clone size are those of that table, while D and trimming were read from the DNA. Present in this sample are about 150,000 clones, more than 60% of which were seen just once. The ten most abundant clones make up about 13% of the sample.

For this chain, trimming is 3 bases at the V end and 0 bases at the J end, and the number of junction bases without a gene match is 5. From cysteine to phenylalanine, the CDR3 is 17 amino acids long. Only CDR3 DNA remains: 51 bases, in frame from the first base. The germline V gene provides CDR1 SGHRS and CDR2 YFSETQ. Comment on this clone: Its antigen is currently not known. It has no much larger one-base neighbor in the sample; base qualities were not kept.

The cohort comprised hundreds of healthy bone marrow donors. At the time of sampling, every cohort member was nominally healthy, though immune exposures that went unrecorded were likely present. The donor tested CMV seropositive and was one of the 289 seropositive cohort members. A peripheral blood sample was collected from each donor, and TCR beta sequencing was performed on peripheral blood mononuclear cells. The Qiagen DNeasy Blood Extraction Kit was used to extract genomic DNA from the blood cell samples. Specimen: PBMCs. This TCR was sampled from a man between 40 and 49 years old in good health and CMV-seropositive. The rearrangement joined TRBV5-1 to TRBJ2-1, with TRBD2 identical over 11 junction bases. The DNA sequence is as follows: TGCGCCAGCAGCTATCTAGCGGGAGGTAGCTCCTACAATGAGCAGTTCTTC. The resulting protein is CASSYLAGGSSYNEQFF.